These 6 T cell receptor beta chains were all obtained from the same sample, sequenced in a study of beta chain features in type 1 diabetes. As every portion of the isolated RNA was reverse transcribed, the sequencing read expressed TCRB transcripts. TCRdb's table, derived via immunoSEQ multiplex PCR, lists solely in-frame clones and lacks some. This sample has roughly 610,000 clones; roughly 15% occur once, and the top ten carry 0.07% to 0.095%. Sequenced sample: naive CD4+ T cells from blood. The source of these receptors is a man aged 18 to 30 in good health.

The sample holds a few counts of this clone. The rearrangement links TRBV10-3 to TRBJ1-5; a weak D match, TRBD1 (6 bases). This CDR3 has 14 amino acids. In germline, CDR1 is ENHRY, CDR2 SYGVKD. Trimming took off 6 bases at V and 4 bases at J, with 13 bases between the two ends. CDR3 sequence: CAISGQLPNQPQHF. The CDR3 DNA is TGTGCCATCAGCGGACAGCTTCCAAATCAGCCCCAGCATTTT.

The rearrangement joins TRBV7-9 to TRBJ2-3; possibly TRBD1 or TRBD2 for D (5 bases each). Trimming pared 4 bases from V and 2 bases from J, leaving 10 bases between. Germline V CDR1 and CDR2: SEHNR, FQNEAQ (reference sequence). The CDR3 covers 14 residues. This CDR3 reads CASSSRDHTDTQYF. The CDR3, as DNA: TGTGCCAGCAGCTCCCGGGACCACACAGATACGCAGTATTTT.

J is TRBJ1-2 and V is TRBV2; D remains unclear. The CDR3 runs to 12 residues. From germline, CDR1 is SNHLY and CDR2 FYNNEI. V shed 7 bases and J shed 4 bases, with 10 bases lying between them. CDR3 sequence reads: CASNQEGYGYTF. In DNA form, the CDR3 reads TGTGCCAGCAATCAGGAGGGCTATGGCTACACCTTC.

This clone turned up a few times. The chain carries TRBV2 and TRBJ2-1; D uncertain. V lost 8 bases and J 10 bases, leaving 18 bases between the germline ends. The CDR3 extends over 13 amino acids. Looked up from germline, CDR1 is SNHLY and CDR2 is FYNNEI. The CDR3 region has the DNA TGTGCCAGCGGCTACATGCTTTCCGGGGAGCAGTTCTTC. This encodes CASGYMLSGEQFF.

This chain uses TRBV9 with TRBJ2-3, with TRBD2 matching over 7 bases. The length of the CDR3 is 14 residues. CDR1 is SGDLS and CDR2 is YYNGEE in the germline V gene. Losses at the gene ends were 6 bases for V and 3 bases for J; bases not matched to a gene: 7. The DNA for the CDR3 is TGTGCCAGCAACAGACTAGCTCAGACAGATACGCAGTATTTT. Encoded protein: CASNRLAQTDTQYF. The whole variable domain, filled in from reference TRBV9 and TRBJ2-3, reads DSGVTQTPKHLITATGQRVTLRCSPRSGDLSVYWYQQSLDQGLQFLIQYYNGEERAKGNILERFSAQQFPDLHSELNLSSLELGDSALYFCASNRLAQTDTQYFGPGTRLTVL.

This clone has more than one count but fewer than ten. J is TRBJ2-6 and V is TRBV7-3; D not certain. The V end lost 4 bases, the J end lost 0 bases, and 4 bases lay between the germline ends. This CDR3 spans 14 amino acids. Germline V gene sequence: CDR1 SGHTA, CDR2 FQGTGA. CDR3 protein: CASSSHSGANVLTF. The DNA of the CDR3 is TGTGCCAGCAGCTCCCACTCTGGGGCCAACGTCCTGACTTTC.